This TCR beta chain was sequenced during a study of cytomegalovirus exposure and HLA in healthy donors. PCR involved 60 Vbeta and 13 Jbeta primers. TCRdb's table, derived via immunoSEQ multiplex PCR, lists solely in-frame clones and lacks some. The repertoire holds about 110,000 clones, 15% seen once, with under 2.5% in the top ten. This CDR3 is 13 amino acids long. V lost 2 bases, J lost 5 bases, and 8 bases lay in between. Germline CDR1 SGHTA, CDR2 FQGTGA. This clone was counted between two and nine times. Its antigen is as yet unknown. Study results and limitations: In vitro, a few CMV-associated chains proved specific for CMV antigens. Follow-up analysis seemed to connect common viral pathogens with several of the most significant clusters identified.

The source of this sequence is a woman aged 18-29 years in good health and CMV-seronegative. The sample comprised PBMCs. The chain links TRBV7-3 to TRBJ2-3, with D hard to call. The CDR3 DNA sequence: TGTGCCAGCAGCTTAGGTCGAGAAGATACGCAGTATTTT. Its protein product is CASSLGREDTQYF.